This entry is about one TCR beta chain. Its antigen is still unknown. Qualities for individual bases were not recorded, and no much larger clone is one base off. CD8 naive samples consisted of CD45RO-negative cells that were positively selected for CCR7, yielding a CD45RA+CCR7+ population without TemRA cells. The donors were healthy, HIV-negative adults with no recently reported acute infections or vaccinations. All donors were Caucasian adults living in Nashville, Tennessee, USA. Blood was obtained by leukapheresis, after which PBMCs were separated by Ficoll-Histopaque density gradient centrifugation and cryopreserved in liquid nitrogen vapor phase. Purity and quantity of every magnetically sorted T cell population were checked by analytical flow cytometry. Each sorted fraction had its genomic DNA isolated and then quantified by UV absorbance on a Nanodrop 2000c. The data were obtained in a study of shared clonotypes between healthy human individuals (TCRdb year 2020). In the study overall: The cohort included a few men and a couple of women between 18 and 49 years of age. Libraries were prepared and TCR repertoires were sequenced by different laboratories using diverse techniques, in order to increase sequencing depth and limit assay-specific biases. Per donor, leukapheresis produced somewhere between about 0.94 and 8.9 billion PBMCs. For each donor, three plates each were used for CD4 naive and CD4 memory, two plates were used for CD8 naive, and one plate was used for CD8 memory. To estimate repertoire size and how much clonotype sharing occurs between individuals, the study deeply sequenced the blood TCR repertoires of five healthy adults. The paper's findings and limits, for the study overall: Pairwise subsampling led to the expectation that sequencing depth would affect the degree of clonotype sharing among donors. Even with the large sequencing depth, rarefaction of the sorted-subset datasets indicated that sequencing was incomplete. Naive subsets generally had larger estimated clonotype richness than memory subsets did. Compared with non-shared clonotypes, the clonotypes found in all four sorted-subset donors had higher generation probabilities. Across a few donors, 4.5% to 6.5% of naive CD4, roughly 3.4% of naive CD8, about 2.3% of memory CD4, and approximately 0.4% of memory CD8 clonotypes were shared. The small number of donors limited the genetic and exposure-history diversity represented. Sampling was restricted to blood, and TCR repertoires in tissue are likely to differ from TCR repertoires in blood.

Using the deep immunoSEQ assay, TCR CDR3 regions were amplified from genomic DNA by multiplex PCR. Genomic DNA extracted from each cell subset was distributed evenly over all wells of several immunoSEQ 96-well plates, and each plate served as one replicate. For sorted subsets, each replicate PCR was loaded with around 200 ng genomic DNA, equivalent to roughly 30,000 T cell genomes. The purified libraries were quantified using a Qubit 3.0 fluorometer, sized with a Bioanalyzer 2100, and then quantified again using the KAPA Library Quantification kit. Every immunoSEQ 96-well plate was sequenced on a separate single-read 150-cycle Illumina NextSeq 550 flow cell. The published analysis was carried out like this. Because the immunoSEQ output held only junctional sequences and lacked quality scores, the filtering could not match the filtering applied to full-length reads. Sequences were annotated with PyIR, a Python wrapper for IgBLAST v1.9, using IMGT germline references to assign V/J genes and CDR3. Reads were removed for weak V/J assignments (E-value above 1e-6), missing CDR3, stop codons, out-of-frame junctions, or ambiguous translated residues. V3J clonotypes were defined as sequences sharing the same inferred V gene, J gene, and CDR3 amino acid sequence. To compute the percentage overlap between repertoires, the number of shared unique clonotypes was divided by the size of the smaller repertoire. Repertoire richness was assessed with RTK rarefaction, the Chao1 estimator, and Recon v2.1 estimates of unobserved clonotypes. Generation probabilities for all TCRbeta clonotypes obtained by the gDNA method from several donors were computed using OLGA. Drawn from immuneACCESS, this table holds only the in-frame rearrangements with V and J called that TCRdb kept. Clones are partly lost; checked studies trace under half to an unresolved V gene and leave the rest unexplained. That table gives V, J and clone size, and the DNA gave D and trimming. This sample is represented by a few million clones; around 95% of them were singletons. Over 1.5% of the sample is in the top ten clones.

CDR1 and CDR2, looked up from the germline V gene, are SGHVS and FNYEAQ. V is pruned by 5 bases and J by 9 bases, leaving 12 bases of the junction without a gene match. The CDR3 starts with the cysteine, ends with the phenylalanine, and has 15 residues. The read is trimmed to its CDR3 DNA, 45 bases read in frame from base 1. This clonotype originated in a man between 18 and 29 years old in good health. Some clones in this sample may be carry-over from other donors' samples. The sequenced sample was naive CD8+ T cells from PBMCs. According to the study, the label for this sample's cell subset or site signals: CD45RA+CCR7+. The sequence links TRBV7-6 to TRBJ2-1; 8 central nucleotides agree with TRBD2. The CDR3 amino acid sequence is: CASSLGRREVSEQFF. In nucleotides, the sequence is TGTGCCAGCAGCCTCGGGCGGCGGGAGGTCAGTGAGCAGTTCTTC. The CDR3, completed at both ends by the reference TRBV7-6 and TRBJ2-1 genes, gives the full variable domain GAGVSQSPRYKVTKRGQDVALRCDPISGHVSLYWYRQALGQGPEFLTYFNYEAQQDKSGLPNDRFSAERPEGSISTLTIQRTEQRDSAMYRCASSLGRREVSEQFFGPGTRLTVL.